The TCR beta chain described here comes from a study of blood T cells in healthy people across ages. Overall study results and limits: Per million T cells, TCR beta diversity dropped about linearly as age rose.

CDR3 length: 12 residues. V was pared by 4 bases and J by 9 bases, with 5 bases of the junction left unmatched. CDR1 LGHDT and CDR2 YNNKEL come from the germline V gene (reference sequence). The use of a sample-barcoded 5' primer and a J-beta primer mix characterized a second PCR of 7 to 11 cycles. Each CDR3 protein is one row after TCRdb ran MiXCR on the 5' RACE reads. The profile shows roughly 800,000 distinct CDR3 sequences, 20% to 30% of them singletons. On this clonotype: Antigen specificity is unknown.

The same data also went into a second study, on T cells of mothers and their children. From that second work: Samples came from a few healthy Caucasian mothers and their six children. The authors used all extracted RNA for cDNA synthesis, at approximately 1.5 ug per 15 ul.

The specimen was blood. The receptor comes from a boy younger than 18 in good health. The genes are TRBV3-1 and TRBJ2-5; 7 bases agree with TRBD2. The CDR3 DNA sequence: TGTGCCAGCAGCCCGGACCGGGGGGCCCAGTACTTC. It yields the protein CASSPDRGAQYF.